Sequencing of this T cell receptor (beta chain) was carried out in a study of blood T cell repertoires in COVID-19. Data came from immunoSEQ multiplex PCR; TCRdb stores just in-frame clones and leaves some out. The sample contains approximately 360,000 clones, around 90% of which appear only once. The receptor was isolated from a man between 18 and 29 years old with active or convalescent COVID-19. The sequencing input was peripheral blood.

The CDR3 reads CASGRQGFEQFF. In DNA, the CDR3 is TGTGCTAGTGGGAGACAGGGGTTTGAGCAGTTCTTC. The chain couples TRBV12-5 to TRBJ2-1; 8 positions agree with TRBD1. Germline-derived CDR1 and CDR2 are LGHNT and FRNRAP. This CDR3 region has 12 residues. The V and J ends lost 6 bases and 9 bases, in that order; junction bases with no gene match: 4. Based on the CDR3 plus reference TRBV12-5 and TRBJ2-1, the full variable domain is DARVTQTPRHKVTEMGQEVTMRCQPILGHNTVFWYRQTMMQGLELLAYFRNRAPLDDSGMPKDRFSAEMPDATLATLKIQPSEPRDSAVYFCASGRQGFEQFFGPGTRLTVL.